This T cell receptor beta chain is from a study of blood T cell repertoires in COVID-19 (TCRdb year 2020). For the wider study: Collaborator samples came from the United States, Italy and Spain and covered acute and convalescent phases of COVID-19. The prospective study material was composed of cDNA or gDNA derived from T cells, B-cell-depleted T cells, or PBMCs. The dataset comprised deeply sampled blood TCRbeta repertoires from subjects exposed to, actively infected with, or recovered from COVID-19. The repertoires were made available in a free public database intended to serve as a resource for research on the immune response to SARS-CoV-2. The samples were drawn from the first 160 participants of the ongoing ImmuneRACE study and from under 1,500 subjects provided by 6 global collaborators. Sample metadata almost always included a de-identified subject ID, COVID-19 status, age in years and sex. Where available, HLA class I and class II types were taken from metadata supplied by the sample provider and were not determined by assay-based typing. Points the paper makes about the study in general: The quantity of clinical and demographic metadata differed by source and by participant and was supplied without curation.

The CDR3 starts with the cysteine, ends with the phenylalanine, and has 16 residues. The DNA shown is the 48-base CDR3, in frame from base 1. For this chain, trimming is 0 bases at the V end and 4 bases at the J end, and the number of junction bases without a gene match is 4. From a lookup of the germline V gene, CDR1 and CDR2 are LGHNA and YSLEER. TCRbeta CDR3 regions were amplified from genomic DNA using the immunoSEQ Assay, a bias-controlled multiplex PCR. From the authors' description of their analysis: The number of nucleated cells in each sample was estimated from the amplification of reference gene primers within the assay. Sequence reads were collapsed and filtered to measure the absolute abundance of every unique TCRbeta CDR3 rearrangement. For each sample, productive Simpson clonality was calculated as the square root of Simpson's diversity index across productive rearrangements. TCRdb provides this immuneACCESS table in a form limited to in-frame rearrangements. Some clones are lacking; in checked studies, under half of them reflect an unresolved V gene, and why the rest are absent is not known. V and J calls and clone size are copied from that table; D and trimming were computed from the DNA. The sample table shows under 400,000 clones, and 80% to 90% are seen once. Roughly 10% of the sample rests with the top ten.

At one collaborating source in Seattle, patients were enrolled during active infection and were followed longitudinally through the course of disease. Whole blood was collected in K2EDTA tubes by collaborating institutions according to the institutions' own protocols. For TCRbeta analysis, collaborators shipped samples as frozen whole blood, isolated PBMCs, or DNA extracted from either of those sample types. About this clone itself: The target of this receptor is not known. Base qualities are not recorded, but no much larger clone differs from it by a single base.

The sequence joins TRBV4-3 to TRBJ2-3, with 10 bases in between that match TRBD2. The sequence came from a woman in her thirties with COVID-19, enrolled during active disease. The material sequenced was peripheral blood. The CDR3 region reads CASSQDTSGMADTQYF. The DNA sequence is TGCGCCAGCAGCCAAGATACTAGCGGGATGGCAGATACGCAGTATTTT.